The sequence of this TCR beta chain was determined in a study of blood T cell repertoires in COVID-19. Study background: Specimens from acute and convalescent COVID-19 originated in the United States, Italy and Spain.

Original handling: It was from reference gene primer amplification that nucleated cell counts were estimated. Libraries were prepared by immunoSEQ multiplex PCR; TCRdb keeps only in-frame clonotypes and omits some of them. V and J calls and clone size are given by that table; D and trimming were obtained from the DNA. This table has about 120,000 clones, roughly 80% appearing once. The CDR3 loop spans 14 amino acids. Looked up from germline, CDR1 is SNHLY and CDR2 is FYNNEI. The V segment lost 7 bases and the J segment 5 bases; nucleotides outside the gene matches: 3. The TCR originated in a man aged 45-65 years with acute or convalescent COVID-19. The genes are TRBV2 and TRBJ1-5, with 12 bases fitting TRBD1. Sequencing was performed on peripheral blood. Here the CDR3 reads CASTGTGGDQPQHF. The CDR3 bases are TGTGCCAGCACCGGGACAGGGGGCGATCAGCCCCAGCATTTT.